These T cell receptor beta chains were read from a single sample in a study of T cells after yellow fever vaccination. TCRdb reprocessed the 5' RACE reads via MiXCR and lists one record per CDR3 protein. The data hold more than 120,000 distinct CDR3 sequences, with 7.7% observed a single time. This material consisted of CD4+ T cells sorted from PBMCs, taken 5 days after the yellow fever booster vaccination. These receptors all stem from a man aged 30 to 45 who received the YFV17D yellow fever vaccine. Both conserved end residues are part of each CDR3. A D gene is named only where the DNA matches it firmly. Some rows mark clone size as missing; the rest say once, few, many or name a class of expanded clone.

-	TRBJ2-5	13	TRBV5-1	many	TGCGCCAGCAGCCATACAGGGTACGAGACCCAGTACTTC	CASSHTGYETQYF
-	TRBJ2-4	14	TRBV19	few	TGTGCCAGTAACCCAGGTATAGCCAAAAACATTCAGTACTTC	CASNPGIAKNIQYF
-	TRBJ2-5	15	TRBV7-2	many	TGTGCCAGCAGCTTAGTGTTTGGGGCTGGGGAGACCCAGTACTTC	CASSLVFGAGETQYF
TRBD1	TRBJ1-5	14	TRBV5-1	few	TGCGCCAGCAGCGAGGGACAGGGGATGTTACCCCAGCATTTT	CASSEGQGMLPQHF
-	TRBJ2-1	14	TRBV20-1	many	TGCAGTGCTATGGAGGGCCTGTCCTACAATGAGCAGTTCTTC	CSAMEGLSYNEQFF
TRBD1	TRBJ2-2	16	TRBV5-1	many	TGCGCCAGCAAACCCCGGACAGGCCAGAACACCGGGGAGCTGTTTTTT	CASKPRTGQNTGELFF
-	TRBJ2-5	15	TRBV4-3	many	TGCGCCAGCAGCCAAGAATATAAGGGGCGAGAGACCCAGTACTTC	CASSQEYKGRETQYF
-	TRBJ1-1	14	TRBV5-1	many	TGCGCCAGCAGCTCCTCTTTTGGGGACACTGAAGCTTTCTTT	CASSSSFGDTEAFF
-	TRBJ2-2	14	TRBV5-1	many	TGCGCCAGCGGTGACAGCACCGGCACCGGGGAGCTGTTTTTT	CASGDSTGTGELFF
-	TRBJ1-3	15	TRBV12-3/TRBV12-4	many	TGTGCCAGCAGTTTAGCTCACAGACTTGGAAACACCATATATTTT	CASSLAHRLGNTIYF
-	TRBJ2-2	14	TRBV27	many	TGTGCCAGCAGTCCGGAGACTAGTCCCCGGGAGCTGTTTTTT	CASSPETSPRELFF
TRBD1	TRBJ2-5	12	TRBV7-2	many	TGTGCCAGCAGCTTCAGGGGGGAGACCCAGTACTTC	CASSFRGETQYF
-	TRBJ2-2	12	TRBV5-1	many	TGCGCCAGCAGTAGAGACACCGGGGAGCTGTTTTTT	CASSRDTGELFF
-	TRBJ1-2	14	TRBV20-1	few	TGCAGTGCTAGAGATCACGGCAAGCGGGACTTTACCACCTTC	CSARDHGKRDFTTF
-	TRBJ2-5	11	TRBV21-1	many	TGTGCCAGCAGCCTCTGGGAGACCCAGTACTTC	CASSLWETQYF
TRBD1	TRBJ1-1	16	TRBV19	many	TGTGCCAGTAGTATAAGGAGCCTTGGGACAGGCACTGAAGCTTTCTTT	CASSIRSLGTGTEAFF
-	TRBJ2-7	14	TRBV19	-	TGTGCCAGTAGTAACAGGGCCAGCCCCTACGAGCAGTACTTC	CASSNRASPYEQYF
-	TRBJ2-1	15	TRBV24-1	many	TGTGCCACCAGTGATTTTGGACAGCGAAAAAATGAGCAGTTCTTC	CATSDFGQRKNEQFF
-	TRBJ2-2	16	TRBV5-1	many	TGCGCCAGCAGCTTGGCCTGGAGTTTCGACACCGGGGAGCTGTTTTTT	CASSLAWSFDTGELFF
-	TRBJ2-5	15	TRBV4-2	-	TGTGCCAGCAGCCAAGATTCGCGGAACCAAGAGACCCAGTACTTC	CASSQDSRNQETQYF
-	TRBJ2-7	12	TRBV9	many	TGTGCCAGCAGCCGCGACGGGACCGAGCAGTACTTC	CASSRDGTEQYF
-	TRBJ1-1	13	TRBV5-6	many	TGTGCCAGCAGGGCGAAAAGGGGTTCTGAAGCTTTCTTT	CASRAKRGSEAFF
-	TRBJ1-1	15	TRBV10-3	many	TGTGCCATCAGGTTGGATGGGATGGGGGACACTGAAGCTTTCTTT	CAIRLDGMGDTEAFF